The 18 T cell receptor beta chains reported below all come from one sample, sequenced in a study of radiotherapy plus CTLA-4 blockade in lung cancer. The protocol was immunoSEQ multiplex PCR, while the TCRdb copy is restricted to in-frame clones and leaves out a portion. The table has some 80,000 clones, around 81% seen once. Sequenced here: peripheral blood, sampled from a patient treated with radiotherapy plus ipilimumab. The receptors were gathered from a human donor with non-small cell lung cancer whose response to radiotherapy plus ipilimumab could not be evaluated. Some clones in this sample may be carry-over from other donors' samples.

This chain uses TRBV19 with TRBJ1-1; D call uncertain. The CDR3 sequence is 14 residues long. Germline CDR1 reads LNHDA; CDR2 reads SQIVND (reference sequence). Trimming removed 4 bases at V and 1 base at J, with 10 bases between. CDR3 region: CASSKAWANTEAFF. CDR3 bases: TGTGCCAGTAGTAAGGCTTGGGCGAACACTGAAGCTTTCTTT.

This chain uses TRBV15 with TRBJ2-3; 8 positions agree with TRBD1. Looked up from germline, CDR1 is LNHNV and CDR2 is YYDKDF (reference sequence). V dropped 0 bases and J dropped 1; count of bases not matched to a gene: 6. This CDR3 contains 17 residues. CDR3 sequence (DNA): TGTGCCACCAGCAGAGATCAGGGGACAGGAGGCACAGATACGCAGTATTTT. It yields the protein CATSRDQGTGGTDTQYF.

The chain joins TRBV5-1 to TRBJ2-2, with no clear D. The CDR3 covers 15 residues. V was cut by 0 bases and J by 3 bases, with 9 bases left in between. Germline CDR1 SGHRS, CDR2 YFSETQ. The CDR3 reads CASSLEVGHTGELFF. The CDR3 bases are TGCGCCAGCAGCTTGGAAGTTGGGCACACCGGGGAGCTGTTTTTT.

The CDR3 here is CASRLASEAPIGTEAFF. The CDR3 DNA reads as TGTGCAAGTCGCTTAGCGAGTGAGGCCCCGATAGGCACTGAAGCTTTCTTT. The chain carries TRBV12-2 and TRBJ1-1. TRBV12-2 is a known pseudogene. The CDR3 is 17 amino acids.

There are a few counts of this clone. The chain employs TRBV4-1 and TRBJ1-2; no clear D. CDR3 length: 14 residues. Germline lookup yields CDR1 MGHRA and CDR2 YSYEKL. V was cut by 4 bases and J by 0 bases, with 9 bases left in between. CDR3 amino acids: CASSPGTANYGYTF. In DNA, the CDR3 is TGCGCCAGCAGCCCTGGTACTGCTAACTATGGCTACACCTTC.

The J gene is TRBJ2-7, the V gene TRBV6-1; D is possibly TRBD2 (6 bases). V lost 2 bases to trimming and J lost 2 bases, with 13 bases between them. Germline values: CDR1 MNHNS, CDR2 SASEGT. This CDR3 has 15 amino acids. This CDR3 is CASSERGRYPYEQYF. In DNA, the CDR3 is TGTGCCAGCAGTGAACGGGGGAGGTACCCCTACGAGCAGTACTTC.

In this sample, this clone turned up a few times. The chain joins TRBV7-9 to TRBJ2-7, with D possibly TRBD1 on 6 matching bases. CDR3 length: 12 residues. Per the germline V gene, CDR1 is SEHNR and CDR2 is FQNEAQ (reference sequence). Trimming removed 5 bases at V and 4 bases at J, with 9 bases between. CDR3 protein: CASSPDRYEQYF. The CDR3 DNA follows: TGTGCCAGCAGCCCCGACAGGTACGAGCAGTACTTC.

The genes are TRBV7-9 and TRBJ2-6; TRBD2 is a possible D gene (5 bases). Trimming cost V 5 bases and J 1 base, with 15 bases left between them. The germline gives CDR1 SEHNR, CDR2 FQNEAQ (reference sequence). This CDR3 is built from 17 residues. The CDR3 coding sequence is TGTGCCAGCAGCCCCCTCCGGGGAGTTTCTGGGGCCAACGTCCTGACTTTC. The encoded protein is CASSPLRGVSGANVLTF.

This clone was recorded a few times. The chain has TRBV7-6 and TRBJ1-2; D gene unclear. From germline, CDR1 is SGHVS and CDR2 FNYEAQ. CDR3 length equals 13 residues. Trimming removed 1 base from V and 5 bases from J, with 8 bases in between. The CDR3, as DNA: TGTGCCAGCAGCTTAGGGCATGAATATGGCTACACCTTC. It is translated as CASSLGHEYGYTF.

In this sample, this clone turned up once. The identical CDR3 is also encoded by other nucleotide sequences in the sample. V and J are TRBV7-3 and TRBJ2-2; the D is unclear. The CDR3 covers 13 residues. V was clipped by 4 bases and J by 0 bases, with 3 bases between them. CDR1 is SGHTA and CDR2 is FQGTGA in the germline V gene. Written as DNA, the CDR3 is TGTGCCAGCAGCTCCGCGAACACCGGGGAGCTGTTTTTT. It specifies CASSSANTGELFF.

The rearrangement joins TRBV7-2 to TRBJ1-1; D possibly corresponds to TRBD1 (6 bases). CDR1 is SGHTA, CDR2 FQGNSA, per germline. The germline V and J ends were trimmed by 4 bases and 1 base, with 13 bases remaining between them. This CDR3 region has 15 residues. This chain's CDR3 is CASSSQGRGNTEAFF. For the CDR3, the DNA is TGTGCCAGCAGCTCCCAGGGGAGGGGGAACACTGAAGCTTTCTTT.

V usage is TRBV5-1 and J usage is TRBJ1-2, with D perhaps matching TRBD1 (6 bases). The CDR3 contains 14 residues. In germline, CDR1 is SGHRS, CDR2 YFSETQ. Between the trimmed V and J ends, which lost 4 bases and 2 bases, there was a span of 12 bases. The CDR3 loop is CASSRNDRNYGYTF. In DNA, the CDR3 is TGCGCCAGCAGCCGCAACGACAGGAACTATGGCTACACCTTC.

The rearrangement links TRBV28 to TRBJ1-2, with D possibly being TRBD1 (5 bases). V lost 2 bases and J 3 bases, leaving 13 bases between the germline ends. The length of the CDR3 is 15 residues. Looked up from germline, CDR1 is MDHEN and CDR2 is SYDVKM. The CDR3 DNA reads TGTGCCAGCAGTTTAGGCACCCAGGGCTACTATGGCTACACCTTC. Translating it yields CASSLGTQGYYGYTF.

The V call is TRBV6-1, the J call TRBJ2-3; 7 nucleotides agree with TRBD1. Unmatched junction bases numbered 11, after V lost 4 bases and J lost 4 bases. The CDR3 totals 16 residues. The germline V gene encodes CDR1 MNHNS and CDR2 SASEGT. The CDR3 nucleotides read TGTGCCAGCAGTGGATCAGGGGGAATCCACCCAGATACGCAGTATTTT. It codes for CASSGSGGIHPDTQYF.

This chain links TRBV18 with TRBJ1-1, with TRBD1 identical over 9 bases. Germline V gene sequence: CDR1 KGHSH, CDR2 LQKENI. There are 17 residues in the CDR3. V lost 1 base to trimming and J lost 3 bases; unmatched junction nucleotides: 9. The CDR3 protein is CASSPLPGQGRDTEAFF. In DNA, the CDR3 is TGTGCCAGCTCACCACTACCCGGACAGGGGAGAGACACTGAAGCTTTCTTT. The full variable domain, completed using reference TRBV18 and TRBJ1-1, is NAGVMQNPRHLVRRRGQEARLRCSPMKGHSHVYWYRQLPEEGLKFMVYLQKENIIDESGMPKERFSAEFPKEGPSILRIQQVVRGDSAAYFCASSPLPGQGRDTEAFFGQGTRLTVV.

J is TRBJ1-3 and V is TRBV28; the D is unclear. This CDR3 is built from 14 residues. V dropped 10 bases and J dropped 2 bases, with 15 bases sitting between them. Germline V CDR1 and CDR2: MDHEN, SYDVKM. CDR3 protein: CATNTQVPGNTIYF. CDR3 sequence (DNA): TGTGCCACCAATACTCAGGTTCCTGGAAACACCATATATTTT.

This clone was observed a single time. The chain is built from TRBV5-1 and TRBJ2-7; maybe TRBD1 (5 bases). Germline V gene data show CDR1 as SGHRS and CDR2 as YFSETQ. V lost 5 bases to trimming and J lost 4 bases, with 19 bases between them. The CDR3 totals 15 residues. Here the CDR3 reads CASRVGAPDLYEQYF. CDR3 sequence (DNA): TGCGCCAGCAGGGTTGGGGCCCCCGATTTATACGAGCAGTACTTC. The variable domain in full, completed from reference TRBV5-1 and TRBJ2-7, reads KAGVTQTPRYLIKTRGQQVTLSCSPISGHRSVSWYQQTPGQGLQFLFEYFSETQRNKGNFPGRFSGRQFSNSRSEMNVSTLELGDSALYLCASRVGAPDLYEQYFGPGTRLTVT.

The rearrangement uses TRBV7-3 and TRBJ1-1; tentatively, D is TRBD1 (6 bases). This CDR3 spans 16 amino acids. Germline V gene data show CDR1 as SGHTA and CDR2 as FQGTGA. V gave up 5 bases and J gave up 7 bases, with 23 bases separating them. In DNA form, the CDR3 reads TGTGCCAGCAGCCCCTTGGACAGCCGGGCCCCCTTTGAAGCTTTCTTT. Its protein product is CASSPLDSRAPFEAFF.